The following is a T cell receptor (beta chain) sequence with its context. The PCR was carried out with 60 Vbeta primers and 13 Jbeta primers. Authors' processing steps: It was a later analysis that counted roughly 79 million unique TCR beta chains, of which 8.5 million to 12 million were shared. Sequencing used immunoSEQ multiplex PCR; TCRdb keeps in-frame clones, though not all of them. The D gene and trimming were derived from the DNA, and the V and J assignments and clone size from that table. The sample has over 70,000 clones; about 80% are singletons. The sample originates from a study of cytomegalovirus exposure and HLA in healthy donors. Study background: An earlier analysis identified 110 million or so unique TCR beta sequences in about 180 million T cells.

V was cut by 7 bases and J by 0 bases, with 13 bases left in between. The CDR3 loop spans 15 amino acids. In germline, CDR1 is MNHNS, CDR2 SASEGT. The rearrangement uses TRBV6-1 and TRBJ1-3; weak D call: TRBD1 (6 bases). The sample consisted of PBMCs. The clonotype originates from a man aged 50 to 59 in good health and CMV-seropositive. The CDR3 loop reads CASMKYRDSGNTIYF. CDR3 sequence (DNA): TGTGCCAGCATGAAATACAGGGACTCTGGAAACACCATATATTTT.